This record concerns one TCR beta chain sequence. In this sample, this clonotype turned up a few times. Its recognized antigen is unknown. Nothing much larger sits one base from this clone, and base qualities are not available. A patient counted as having stable Graves' hyperthyroidism if no progression to ophthalmopathy occurred over 18 months of follow-up. Hyperthyroidism patients were aged 18 to 65 years and newly diagnosed, with disease duration of less than 2 months. Patients with uncontrolled infections, other autoimmune diseases, pregnancy or lactation were excluded. Clinical symptoms, serum thyroxine and TRAb, thyroid ultrasound, and orbital computed tomography formed the basis for the diagnoses. PBMCs were separated from around 9.1 ml of fresh peripheral blood using Ficoll-Paque density gradient centrifugation. Total RNA was extracted with Trizol reagent, and quality was checked on an Agilent 2100 Bioanalyzer.

The CDR3, from cysteine to phenylalanine, totals 18 residues. Only the CDR3 region is kept as DNA, spanning 54 bases read in frame from base 1. Ends trimmed: V by 3 bases, J by 0 bases; bases unmatched to a gene: 6. CDR1 and CDR2 (SGHTA, FQGNSA) derive from the germline V gene. Amplification of TCR beta CDR3 regions was carried out from RNA transcripts. For the first round of RT-PCR on the TCR CDR3, the HTBI primer set was used together with the Qiagen OneStep RT-PCR kit. Libraries were constructed in a second round of multiplex PCR, after which size selection and purification were carried out. Libraries were sequenced paired-end with 100 bp reads on an Illumina HiSeq2000. In the source study's methods: Raw data were processed with SOAPnuke, discarding reads with adapters, uncalled bases, mean Phred below 15, or no exact constant-primer or identifier match. High-quality paired reads were merged with COPE v1.2.5, and unique nucleotide sequences were defined as clonotypes. MiTCR v1.1 was used to align the clonotypes against IMGT TRBV, TRBD and TRBJ reference segments. The analysis was restricted to V-J combinations with a frequency above 0.0001, which together covered 99.2% of the repertoires. The TCS score was defined as F50 (clonal expansion) divided by E x V (chaos), with BLOSUM62-based TCRdist calculated between CDR3 peptides within each V-J. Welch's t-statistics and random forest reduced roughly 530 V-J features to roughly 13, which were used in a naive Bayes classifier (R e1071). TCRdb itself trimmed the public reads at Q25 with fastp, ran MiXCR and retained productive beta chains. Each CDR3 protein appears once, grouped with its most common genes and DNA. TCRdb's processing, not the authors', yielded these V and J calls. The sample table contains around 580,000 distinct CDR3 sequences; only one count was recorded for over 15% of them. The ten biggest clones cover around 19% of the sample.

The sample is drawn from a study of T cells in Graves' hyperthyroidism and ophthalmopathy (dated by TCRdb to about 2019). In the study overall: Peripheral blood was collected at initial diagnosis, before any treatment. The paper describes TCR Vbeta CDR3 sequencing of 140 or so peripheral blood samples, made up of 43 ophthalmopathy patients, roughly 75 hyperthyroidism patients and around 17 progressor patients. Once sampling was done, hyperthyroidism patients were given methimazole at a starting dose of 30 mg daily, whereas ophthalmopathy patients were given high-dose intravenous methylprednisolone. An independent validation cohort of around 19 hyperthyroidism patients and roughly 16 patients who later progressed to ophthalmopathy tested prospective prediction of ophthalmopathy. The approximately 100 discovery patients were divided at random into training and test sets in a 7:3 ratio. To identify distinguishing TCR V-J signatures, a discovery cohort of 90 to 100 patients was used, comprising 43 with Graves' ophthalmopathy and some 57 with stable Graves' hyperthyroidism. The study also compared thyroid tissue and blood T-cell repertoires from roughly 6 Graves' hyperthyroidism patients.

Study-level results and caveats: Most expanded thyroid clonotypes (frequency above 0.001) were also found in blood, which suggests that blood repertoires may mirror thyroid immune responses. In validation, progression to ophthalmopathy was predicted by the model with around 70% sensitivity and just over 72% specificity, a median of roughly 6.4 months before onset. No statistical method was used to set the sample size in advance, and investigators knew the group allocation. A 13 V-J signature model separated ophthalmopathy from stable hyperthyroidism, with about 88% sensitivity and about 81% specificity in cross-validation and 80%/75% in testing.

This sequence was found in a woman younger than 30 with Graves' hyperthyroidism. Recombination joined TRBV7-2 with TRBJ2-2; the junction holds 11 bases that match TRBD2. The specimen was blood. The DNA sequence reads TGTGCCAGCAGCTTTAGCTTAGCGGGGGGGGCGAACACCGGGGAGCTGTTTTTT. It translates to CASSFSLAGGANTGELFF.